This TCR beta chain was observed in a study of T cell changes during pregnancy in multiple sclerosis (dated by TCRdb to the late 2010s). In terms of the full investigation: In women with multiple sclerosis, the researchers looked at how the T cell repertoire shifted as pregnancy progressed.

With respect to this clone: Its antigen remains undetermined. Per-nucleotide qualities are absent, and no much larger clonotype sits a single base away.

Receptor libraries were prepared by the immunoSEQ multiplex PCR assay. What TCRdb holds here is the immuneACCESS table cut down to in-frame rearrangements. Part of the clones is not present; checked against another copy, under half of the missing clones reflect an unresolved V gene, and the others are unexplained. This sample holds 25,000 to 35,000 clones; roughly 87% were observed only once. The biggest ten clones account for about 11% of the sample. Deletion took 5 bases off V and 4 bases off J, with a span of 8 bases between the germline ends. From cysteine to phenylalanine, the CDR3 is 12 amino acids long. Here the CDR3 DNA is all that survives: 36 bases in frame from base 1. According to the germline V gene, CDR1 reads MNHNS and CDR2 reads SASEGT.

The sequence derives from a female donor with multiple sclerosis, enrolled in a pregnancy study. This material consisted of CD8+ T cells from peripheral blood mononuclear cells, taken in the second trimester of pregnancy. The chain links TRBV6-1 with TRBJ1-2; the D gene lacks a confident call. In nucleotides, the sequence is TGTGCCAGCAGTCCCTCGGGCTATGGCTACACCTTC. Its product reads: CASSPSGYGYTF.